This TCR beta chain was sequenced during a study of early T cells in non-severe SARS-CoV-2 infection. Each cDNA molecule carried a unique molecular identifier. One entry per CDR3 protein, called by TCRdb with MiXCR from the 5' RACE reads. Found here are tens of thousands of distinct CDR3 sequences, around 7% of them singletons; the top ten hold roughly 5%. In germline, CDR1 is MDHEN, CDR2 SYDVKM. This CDR3 has 13 residues. The ends were cut back, 8 bases at V and 3 bases at J, with 13 bases in the middle. This clonotype was seen many times. The sample was whole blood. This receptor was obtained from an adult who was a healthcare worker with PCR-confirmed SARS-CoV-2 infection or an uninfected control (not recorded which). V is TRBV28 and J is TRBJ1-1, with D unclear. CDR3 protein: CASEGLGYTEAFF. CDR3 in DNA: TGTGCCAGCGAGGGTCTGGGGTACACTGAAGCTTTCTTT. Complete variable domain (other parts from reference TRBV28 and TRBJ1-1): DVKVTQSSRYLVKRTGEKVFLECVQDMDHENMFWYRQDPGLGLRLIYFSYDVKMKEKGDIPEGYSVSREKKERFSLILESASTNQTSMYLCASEGLGYTEAFFGQGTRLTVV.